The rows below give T cell receptor beta chains drawn from one sample of a study of shared clonotypes between healthy human individuals. Measured with immunoSEQ multiplex PCR; TCRdb has only the in-frame clones, and not every one. The data hold around 980,000 clones, with about 84% observed a single time. The sequenced material came from memory CD4+ T cells from PBMCs. These receptors originate from a young man in good health. Some clones in this sample may be carry-over from other donors' samples. Both conserved end residues are part of each CDR3. D genes are given only for firm matches. Only some rows state a clone size, as once, few, many or a class for expanded clones.

clone_size	v_call	d_call	j_call	cdr3_aa	cdr3_nt
.	TRBV2	TRBD2	TRBJ2-7	CASKVASGRGPSYEQYF	TGTGCCAGCAAGGTGGCAAGCGGGAGGGGACCCTCCTACGAGCAGTACTTC
.	TRBV9	.	TRBJ1-4	CASSVEGTANEKLFF	TGTGCCAGCAGCGTAGAAGGGACGGCTAATGAAAAACTGTTTTTT
.	TRBV5-1	.	TRBJ1-4	CASSLGSGGENEKLFF	TGCGCCAGCAGCTTGGGGTCGGGAGGGGAAAATGAAAAACTGTTTTTT
.	TRBV7-2	.	TRBJ1-2	CASRAGGFYGYTF	TGTGCCAGCCGGGCCGGAGGGTTCTATGGCTACACCTTC
once	TRBV7-9	.	TRBJ2-7	CASPLVDYVSYEQYF	TGTGCCAGTCCGCTGGTGGACTACGTCTCCTACGAGCAGTACTTC
.	TRBV6-1	.	TRBJ2-7	CASSYYTTYEQYF	TGTGCCAGCAGCTACTATACCACCTACGAGCAGTACTTC
.	TRBV5-5	.	TRBJ1-3	CASSLGGRDTIYF	TGTGCCAGCAGCTTGGGAGGCCGGGACACCATATATTTT
.	TRBV10-1	.	TRBJ2-7	CASSERANAMSGEQYF	TGCGCCAGCAGTGAGAGAGCAAACGCCATGTCAGGCGAGCAGTACTTC
.	TRBV5-1	.	TRBJ2-7	CASKLNRDGLYEQYF	TGCGCCAGCAAACTAAACCGGGACGGCCTTTACGAGCAGTACTTC
.	TRBV11-2	TRBD2	TRBJ2-3	CASSLLAGGSTDTRYF	TGTGCCAGCAGCTTATTGGCGGGAGGGAGCACAGATACGCGGTATTTT
many	TRBV7-8	.	TRBJ2-3	CASSSRGGLTDTQYF	TGTGCCAGCAGCTCCAGGGGCGGACTCACAGATACGCAGTATTTT
few	TRBV7-9	.	TRBJ1-1	CASSLRMNTEAFF	TGTGCCAGCAGCCTCCGCATGAACACTGAAGCTTTCTTT
.	TRBV5-1	TRBD1	TRBJ1-2	CASSLGTIRTGDGYTF	TGCGCCAGCAGCTTGGGAACGATTCGGACAGGGGATGGCTACACCTTC
once	TRBV28	.	TRBJ1-3	CASSLHWAGRLSGNTIYF	TGTGCCAGCAGTTTACATTGGGCGGGGCGGCTCTCTGGAAACACCATATATTTT
.	TRBV7-2	.	TRBJ2-3	CASSYLTDTQYF	TGTGCCAGCAGCTACCTCACAGATACGCAGTATTTT
.	TRBV10-1	.	TRBJ1-4	CASSRGDEKLFF	TGCGCCAGCAGCAGGGGTGATGAAAAACTGTTTTTT
.	TRBV19	.	TRBJ1-5	CASSAPPRYLGHQPQHF	TGTGCCAGTAGTGCGCCCCCTCGTTACCTCGGTCATCAGCCCCAGCATTTT
once	TRBV14	.	TRBJ1-2	CASSQGTGYYGYTF	TGTGCCAGCAGCCAAGGTACAGGGTACTATGGCTACACCTTC
.	TRBV5-1	.	TRBJ2-3	CASSLVLGGRTDTQYF	TGCGCCAGCAGCTTGGTACTCGGGGGGCGCACAGATACGCAGTATTTT
.	TRBV30	TRBD2	TRBJ2-7	CAWRRGVSTYEQYF	TGTGCCTGGAGGCGGGGGGTAAGCACCTACGAGCAGTACTTC
once	TRBV27	TRBD2	TRBJ2-5	CASSFNGAGAWTQYF	TGTGCCAGCAGTTTCAACGGAGCGGGGGCTTGGACCCAGTACTTC
many	TRBV2	TRBD2	TRBJ2-3	CASSEALLAGAVDTQYF	TGTGCCAGCAGTGAAGCGCTTCTAGCGGGAGCAGTAGATACGCAGTATTTT
.	TRBV16	.	TRBJ1-5	CASSQSIRPYQPQHF	TGTGCCAGCAGCCAATCGATTAGACCTTATCAGCCCCAGCATTTT
.	TRBV6-1	TRBD1	TRBJ1-2	CASSARQGNYGYTF	TGTGCCAGCAGTGCCCGACAGGGGAACTATGGCTACACCTTC
.	TRBV29-1	.	TRBJ2-1	CSVEGTGSYNEQFF	TGCAGCGTTGAGGGGACGGGCTCCTACAATGAGCAGTTCTTC
.	TRBV5-1	TRBD1	TRBJ1-1	CASSAGDRRNTEAFF	TGCGCCAGCAGCGCTGGGGACAGGCGGAACACTGAAGCTTTCTTT
.	TRBV5-1	.	TRBJ2-3	CASSLRDDDTQYF	TGCGCCAGCAGCTTAAGGGACGACGATACGCAGTATTTT
.	TRBV30	TRBD1	TRBJ2-3	CAWSLGQGARDTQYF	TGTGCCTGGAGCTTGGGACAGGGGGCGAGGGATACGCAGTATTTT
few	TRBV15	.	TRBJ1-4	CATSRGSGDRREKLFF	TGTGCCACCAGCAGAGGGTCCGGCGACAGGAGAGAAAAACTGTTTTTT
.	TRBV18	TRBD1	TRBJ1-3	CASSPDRLTYTIYF	TGTGCCAGCTCACCGGACAGGCTAACCTACACCATATATTTT
few	TRBV20-1	.	TRBJ2-1	CTGAVQNEQFF	TGCACCGGGGCAGTCCAAAATGAGCAGTTCTTC
.	TRBV5-1	TRBD2	TRBJ2-1	CASSLGTSGSFLNEQFF	TGCGCCAGCAGCTTGGGTACTAGCGGGAGTTTTCTCAATGAGCAGTTCTTC
.	TRBV11-2	TRBD1	TRBJ2-1	CASSQYERGREEQFF	TGTGCCAGCAGCCAATATGAGAGGGGGCGAGAGGAGCAGTTCTTC
.	TRBV9	TRBD1	TRBJ1-1	CASSVEVGTGTEAFF	TGTGCCAGCAGCGTAGAGGTGGGGACAGGGACTGAAGCTTTCTTT
.	TRBV28	TRBD1	TRBJ1-5	CASSFPEQGARQPQHF	TGTGCCAGCAGTTTCCCTGAACAGGGGGCCCGGCAGCCCCAGCATTTT
.	TRBV7-3	TRBD2	TRBJ2-2	CASSRSGRVSGELFF	TGTGCCAGCAGCCGAAGCGGGAGAGTGAGCGGGGAGCTGTTTTTT
.	TRBV2	.	TRBJ2-7	CASRKGGEAFGEQYF	TGTGCCAGCAGGAAGGGCGGGGAGGCGTTCGGGGAGCAGTACTTC
.	TRBV19	.	TRBJ2-7	CASSVGRAVTYEQYF	TGTGCCAGTAGTGTCGGTCGGGCAGTTACCTACGAGCAGTACTTC
.	TRBV30	TRBD2	TRBJ2-1	CAWSGGGDEQFF	TGTGCCTGGAGTGGTGGGGGGGATGAGCAGTTCTTC
few	TRBV29-1	.	TRBJ1-1	CSVPRGGRPNTEAFF	TGCAGCGTCCCTCGTGGAGGGCGCCCGAACACTGAAGCTTTCTTT
.	TRBV7-9	.	TRBJ1-2	CASSLFGFYGYTF	TGTGCCAGCAGCTTATTCGGGTTCTATGGCTACACCTTC
once	TRBV5-1	.	TRBJ1-4	CASSAGSTNEKLFF	TGCGCCAGCAGCGCCGGCTCAACTAATGAAAAACTGTTTTTT
.	TRBV6-1	.	TRBJ2-4	CASSEVGPPQYF	TGTGCCAGCAGTGAAGTGGGACCTCCCCAGTACTTC
.	TRBV25-1	.	TRBJ1-4	CASSDPSGGGTNEKLFF	TGTGCCAGCAGTGACCCCTCCGGAGGCGGGACTAATGAAAAACTGTTTTTT
.	TRBV5-4	.	TRBJ1-1	CASSFTRGGTEAFF	TGTGCCAGCAGCTTCACCAGAGGCGGCACTGAAGCTTTCTTT
.	TRBV7-2	.	TRBJ1-2	CASSLSRNYGYTF	TGTGCCAGCAGCCTCAGCAGGAACTATGGCTACACCTTC
.	TRBV7-3	TRBD1	TRBJ2-3	CASSNRGQGTDTQYF	TGTGCCAGCAGTAACAGGGGGCAAGGCACAGATACGCAGTATTTT
few	TRBV30	TRBD1	TRBJ1-3	CAWSLGQWDTIYF	TGTGCCTGGAGTCTGGGACAGTGGGACACCATATATTTT
.	TRBV5-1	.	TRBJ2-6	CASSLLTGGAGTGANVLTF	TGCGCCAGCAGCTTGCTCACCGGGGGTGCCGGGACTGGGGCCAACGTCCTGACTTTC
once	TRBV5-1	TRBD2	TRBJ2-5	CASSLSSGRAETQYF	TGCGCCAGCAGCTTGTCCAGCGGGAGAGCAGAGACCCAGTACTTC
.	TRBV21-1	.	TRBJ2-1	CASSKWEREGYYNEQFF	TGTGCCAGCAGCAAATGGGAGCGGGAGGGTTACTACAATGAGCAGTTCTTC
.	TRBV6-5	TRBD2	TRBJ2-7	CASSSSGRFGYEQYF	TGTGCCAGCAGTTCTAGCGGGAGGTTCGGCTACGAGCAGTACTTC
.	TRBV6-5	TRBD1	TRBJ1-4	CASSYSPTGGSKKLFF	TGTGCCAGCAGTTACTCGCCGACAGGGGGTTCGAAAAAACTGTTTTTT
.	TRBV2	.	TRBJ1-1	CASSYREKAFF	TGTGCCAGCAGTTACCGGGAGAAAGCTTTCTTT